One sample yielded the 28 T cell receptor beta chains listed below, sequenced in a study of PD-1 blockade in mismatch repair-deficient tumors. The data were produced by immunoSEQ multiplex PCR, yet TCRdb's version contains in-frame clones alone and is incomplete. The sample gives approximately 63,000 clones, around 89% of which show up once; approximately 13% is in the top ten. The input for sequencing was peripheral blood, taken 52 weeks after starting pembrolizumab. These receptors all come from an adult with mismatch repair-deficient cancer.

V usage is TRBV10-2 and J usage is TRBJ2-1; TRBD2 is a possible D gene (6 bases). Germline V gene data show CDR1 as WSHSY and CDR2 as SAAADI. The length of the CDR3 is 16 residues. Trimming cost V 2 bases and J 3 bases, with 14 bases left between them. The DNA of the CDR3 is TGCGCCAGCAGTGAGGGCGGGGAGATAAGCTACAATGAGCAGTTCTTC. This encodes CASSEGGEISYNEQFF.

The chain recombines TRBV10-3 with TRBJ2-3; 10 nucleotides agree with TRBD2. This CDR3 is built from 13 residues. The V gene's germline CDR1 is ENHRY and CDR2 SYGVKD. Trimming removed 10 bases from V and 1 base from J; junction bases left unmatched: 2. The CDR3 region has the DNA TGTGCCACCGGGACTAGCGGCACAGATACGCAGTATTTT. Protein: CATGTSGTDTQYF.

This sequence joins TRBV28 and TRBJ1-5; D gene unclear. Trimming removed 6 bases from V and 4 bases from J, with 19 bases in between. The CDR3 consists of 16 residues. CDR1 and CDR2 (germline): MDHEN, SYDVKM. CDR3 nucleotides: TGTGCCAGCAGGCAGAACCCGCCGGGCAATAATCAGCCCCAGCATTTT. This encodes CASRQNPPGNNQPQHF.

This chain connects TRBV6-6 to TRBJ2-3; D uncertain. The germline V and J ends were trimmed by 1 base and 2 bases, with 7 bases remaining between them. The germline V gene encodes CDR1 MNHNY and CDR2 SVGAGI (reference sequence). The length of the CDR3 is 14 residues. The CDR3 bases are TGTGCCAGCAGTTACTGGTCAGACACAGATACGCAGTATTTT. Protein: CASSYWSDTDTQYF.

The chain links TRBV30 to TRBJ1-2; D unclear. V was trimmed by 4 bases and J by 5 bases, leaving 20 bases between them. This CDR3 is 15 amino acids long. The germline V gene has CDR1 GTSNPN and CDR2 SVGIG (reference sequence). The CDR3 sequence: CAWNNEFGLEYGYTF. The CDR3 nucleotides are TGTGCCTGGAATAATGAGTTCGGGCTCGAATATGGCTACACCTTC.

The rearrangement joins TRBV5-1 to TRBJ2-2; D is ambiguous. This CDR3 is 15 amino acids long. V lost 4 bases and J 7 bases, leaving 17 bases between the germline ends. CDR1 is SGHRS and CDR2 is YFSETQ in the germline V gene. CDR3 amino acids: CASSGRATWGGELFF. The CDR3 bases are TGCGCCAGCAGCGGCCGGGCCACATGGGGCGGGGAGCTGTTTTTT.

CDR3 in DNA: TGTGCCAGTAGTACACAGGGAGGGGGATATGGCTACACCTTC. It specifies CASSTQGGGYGYTF. V gene TRBV19 combines with J gene TRBJ1-2; D might be TRBD1 (6 bases). Deletions cut 4 bases from V and 5 bases from J, with 14 bases between. This CDR3 comprises 14 residues. Germline values: CDR1 LNHDA, CDR2 SQIVND (reference sequence).

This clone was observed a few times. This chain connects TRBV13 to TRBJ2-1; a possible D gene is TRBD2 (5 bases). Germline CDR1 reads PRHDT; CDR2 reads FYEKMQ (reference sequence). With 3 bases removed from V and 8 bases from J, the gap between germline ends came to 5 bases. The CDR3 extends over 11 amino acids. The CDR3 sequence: CASSLEDEQFF. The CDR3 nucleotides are TGTGCCAGCAGCTTGGAGGATGAGCAGTTCTTC. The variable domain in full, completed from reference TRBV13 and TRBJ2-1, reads AAGVIQSPRHLIKEKRETATLKCYPIPRHDTVYWYQQGPGQDPQFLISFYEKMQSDKGSIPDRFSAQQFSDYHSELNMSSLELGDSALYFCASSLEDEQFFGPGTRLTVL.

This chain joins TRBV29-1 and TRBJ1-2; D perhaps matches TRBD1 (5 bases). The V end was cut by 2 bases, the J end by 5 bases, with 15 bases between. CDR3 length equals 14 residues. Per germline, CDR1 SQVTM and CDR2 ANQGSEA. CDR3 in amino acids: CSVEYGRDGYGYTF. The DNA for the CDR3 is TGCAGCGTTGAATACGGCAGGGACGGGTATGGCTACACCTTC.

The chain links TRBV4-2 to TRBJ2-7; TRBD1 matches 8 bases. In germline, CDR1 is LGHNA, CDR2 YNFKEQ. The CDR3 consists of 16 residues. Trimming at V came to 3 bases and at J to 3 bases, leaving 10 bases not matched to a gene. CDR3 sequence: CASSQFKTGAYYEQYF. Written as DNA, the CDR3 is TGTGCCAGCAGCCAGTTTAAGACAGGGGCCTACTACGAGCAGTACTTC.

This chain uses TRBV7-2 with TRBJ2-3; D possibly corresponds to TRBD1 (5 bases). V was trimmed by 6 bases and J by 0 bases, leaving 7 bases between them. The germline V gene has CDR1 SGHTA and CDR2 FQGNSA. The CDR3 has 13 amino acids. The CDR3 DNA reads TGTGCCAGCAGTGGGGCTAGCACAGATACGCAGTATTTT. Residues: CASSGASTDTQYF. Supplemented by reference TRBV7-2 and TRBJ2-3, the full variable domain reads GAGVSQSPSNKVTEKGKDVELRCDPISGHTALYWYRQSLGQGLEFLIYFQGNSAPDKSGLPSDRFSAERTGGSVSTLTIQRTQQEDSAVYLCASSGASTDTQYFGPGTRLTVL.

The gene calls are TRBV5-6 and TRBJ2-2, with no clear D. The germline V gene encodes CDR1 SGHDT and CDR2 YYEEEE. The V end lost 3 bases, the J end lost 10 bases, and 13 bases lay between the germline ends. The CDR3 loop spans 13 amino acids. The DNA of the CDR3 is TGTGCCAGCAGCTCCGTTCGTGGCACGGAGCTGTTTTTT. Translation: CASSSVRGTELFF.

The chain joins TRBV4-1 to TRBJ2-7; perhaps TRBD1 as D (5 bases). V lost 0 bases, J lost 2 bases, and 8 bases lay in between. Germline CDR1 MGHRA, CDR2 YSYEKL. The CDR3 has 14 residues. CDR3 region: CASSQEVRAYEQYF. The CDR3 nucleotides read TGCGCCAGCAGCCAAGAGGTCAGGGCCTACGAGCAGTACTTC.

CDR3 sequence reads: CASSLVSAGPYFQQYF. The CDR3 DNA is TGTGCCAGCAGCTTAGTGTCGGCGGGGCCCTACTTCCAGCAGTACTTC. The chain links TRBV11-2 to TRBJ2-7; maybe TRBD2 (6 bases). V shed 1 base and J shed 8 bases, with 21 bases lying between them. The CDR3 runs to 16 residues. Germline assignment: CDR1 SGHAT and CDR2 FQNNGV.

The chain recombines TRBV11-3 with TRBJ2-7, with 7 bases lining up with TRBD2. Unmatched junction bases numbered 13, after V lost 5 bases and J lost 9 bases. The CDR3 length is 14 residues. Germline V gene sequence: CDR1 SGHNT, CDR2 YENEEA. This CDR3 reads CASSPQAGILVQYF. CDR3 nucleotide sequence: TGTGCCAGCAGCCCCCAAGCGGGAATACTTGTGCAGTACTTC.

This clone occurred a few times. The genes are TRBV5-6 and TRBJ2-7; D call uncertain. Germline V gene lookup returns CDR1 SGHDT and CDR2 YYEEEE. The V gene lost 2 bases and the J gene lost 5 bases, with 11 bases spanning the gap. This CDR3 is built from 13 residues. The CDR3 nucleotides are TGTGCCAGCAGCTTCTCCCTTCCGGACGAGCAGTACTTC. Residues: CASSFSLPDEQYF.

In DNA form, the CDR3 reads TGTGCCAGTAGTAGGGAGGGAGAGGGTAAGGACGAGCAGTACTTC. Encoded protein: CASSREGEGKDEQYF. V gene TRBV19 combines with J gene TRBJ2-7; 7 bases are shared with TRBD2. This CDR3 has 15 residues. Germline V CDR1 and CDR2: LNHDA, SQIVND (reference sequence). J was trimmed by 5 bases and V by 4 bases; bases with no gene match: 11.

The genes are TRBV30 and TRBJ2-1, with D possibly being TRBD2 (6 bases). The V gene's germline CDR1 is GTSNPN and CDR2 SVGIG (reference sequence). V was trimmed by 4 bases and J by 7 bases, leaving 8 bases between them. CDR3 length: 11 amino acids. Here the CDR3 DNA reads TGTGCCTGGATGGCGGGGAATGAGCAGTTCTTC. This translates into CAWMAGNEQFF.

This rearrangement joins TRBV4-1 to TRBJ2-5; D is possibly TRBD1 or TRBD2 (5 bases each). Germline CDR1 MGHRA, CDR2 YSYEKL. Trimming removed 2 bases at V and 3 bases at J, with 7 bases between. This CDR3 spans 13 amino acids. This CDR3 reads CASSQRDEETQYF. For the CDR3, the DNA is TGCGCCAGCAGCCAAAGGGACGAAGAGACCCAGTACTTC.

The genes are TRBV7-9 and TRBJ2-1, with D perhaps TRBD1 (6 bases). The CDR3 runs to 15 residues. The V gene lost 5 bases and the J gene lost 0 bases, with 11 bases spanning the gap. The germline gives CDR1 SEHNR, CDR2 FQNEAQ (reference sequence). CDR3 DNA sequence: TGTGCCAGCAGCGGCCAGGACAGCTCCTACAATGAGCAGTTCTTC. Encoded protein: CASSGQDSSYNEQFF. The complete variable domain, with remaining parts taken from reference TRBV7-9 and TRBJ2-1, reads DTGVSQNPRHKITKRGQNVTFRCDPISEHNRLYWYRQTLGQGPEFLTYFQNEAQLEKSRLLSDRFSAERPKGSFSTLEIQRTEQGDSAMYLCASSGQDSSYNEQFFGPGTRLTVL.

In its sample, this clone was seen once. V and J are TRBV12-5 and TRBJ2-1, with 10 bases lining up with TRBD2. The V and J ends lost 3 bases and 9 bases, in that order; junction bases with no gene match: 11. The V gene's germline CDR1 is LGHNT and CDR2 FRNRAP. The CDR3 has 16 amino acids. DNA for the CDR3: TGTGCTAGTGGTTTAACTCTAGCGGGAGAAACTCCTGAGCAGTTCTTC. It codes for CASGLTLAGETPEQFF.

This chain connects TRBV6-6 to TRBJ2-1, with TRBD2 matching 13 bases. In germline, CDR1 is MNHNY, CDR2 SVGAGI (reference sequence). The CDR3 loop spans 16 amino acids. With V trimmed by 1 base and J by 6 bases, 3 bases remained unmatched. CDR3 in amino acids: CASSYYGTSGINEQFF. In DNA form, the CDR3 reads TGTGCCAGCAGTTACTATGGGACTAGCGGGATCAATGAGCAGTTCTTC.

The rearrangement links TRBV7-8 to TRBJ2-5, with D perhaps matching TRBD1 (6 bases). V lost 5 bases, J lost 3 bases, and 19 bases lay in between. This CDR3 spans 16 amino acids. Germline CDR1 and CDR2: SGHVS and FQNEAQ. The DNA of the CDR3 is TGTGCCAGCAGCAAATATGGGCTTCGGGACAAAGAGACCCAGTACTTC. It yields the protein CASSKYGLRDKETQYF.

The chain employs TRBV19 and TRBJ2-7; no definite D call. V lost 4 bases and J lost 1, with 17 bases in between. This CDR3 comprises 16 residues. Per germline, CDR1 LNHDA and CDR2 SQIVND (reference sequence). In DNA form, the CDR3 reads TGTGCCAGTAGTAAGGACCGGGTCACCAAATCCTACGAGCAGTACTTC. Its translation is CASSKDRVTKSYEQYF. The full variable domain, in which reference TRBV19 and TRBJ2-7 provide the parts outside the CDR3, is DGGITQSPKYLFRKEGQNVTLSCEQNLNHDAMYWYRQDPGQGLRLIYYSQIVNDFQKGDIAEGYSVSREKKESFPLTVTSAQKNPTAFYLCASSKDRVTKSYEQYFGPGTRLTVT.

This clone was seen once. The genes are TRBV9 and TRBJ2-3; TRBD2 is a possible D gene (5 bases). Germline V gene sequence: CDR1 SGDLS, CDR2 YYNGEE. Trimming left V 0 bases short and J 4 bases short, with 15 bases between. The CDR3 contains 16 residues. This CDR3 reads CASSVEERAGPDTQYF. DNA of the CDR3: TGTGCCAGCAGCGTAGAGGAGCGTGCGGGTCCAGATACGCAGTATTTT. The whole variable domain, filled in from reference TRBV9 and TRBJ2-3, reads DSGVTQTPKHLITATGQRVTLRCSPRSGDLSVYWYQQSLDQGLQFLIQYYNGEERAKGNILERFSAQQFPDLHSELNLSSLELGDSALYFCASSVEERAGPDTQYFGPGTRLTVL.

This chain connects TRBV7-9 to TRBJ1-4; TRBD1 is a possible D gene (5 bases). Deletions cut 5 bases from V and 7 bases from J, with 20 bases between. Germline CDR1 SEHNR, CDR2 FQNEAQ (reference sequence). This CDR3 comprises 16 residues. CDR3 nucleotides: TGTGCCAGCAGCCCATATGTGGGGGGGATTAGTGAAAAACTGTTTTTT. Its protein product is CASSPYVGGISEKLFF.

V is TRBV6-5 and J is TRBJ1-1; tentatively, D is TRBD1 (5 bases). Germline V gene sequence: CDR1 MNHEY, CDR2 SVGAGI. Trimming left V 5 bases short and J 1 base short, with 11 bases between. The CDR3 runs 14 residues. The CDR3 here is CASSPRVGNTEAFF. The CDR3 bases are TGTGCCAGCAGTCCCAGGGTTGGGAACACTGAAGCTTTCTTT.

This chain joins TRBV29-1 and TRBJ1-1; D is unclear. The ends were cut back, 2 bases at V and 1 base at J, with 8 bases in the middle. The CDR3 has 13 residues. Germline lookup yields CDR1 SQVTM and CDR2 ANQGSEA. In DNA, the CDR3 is TGCAGCGTTGAATCAGGATGGAACACTGAAGCTTTCTTT. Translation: CSVESGWNTEAFF. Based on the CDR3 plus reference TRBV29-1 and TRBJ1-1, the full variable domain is SAVISQKPSRDICQRGTSLTIQCQVDSQVTMMFWYRQQPGQSLTLIATANQGSEATYESGFVIDKFPISRPNLTFSTLTVSNMSPEDSSIYLCSVESGWNTEAFFGQGTRLTVV.